This entry features one TCR beta chain sequence. No cognate antigen has been identified for it. Base qualities are not at hand, and no much larger clone is one base apart. The sample originates from a study of cytotoxic CD8 clonotypes in ibrutinib-treated CLL (dated by TCRdb to about 2021). Turning to the overall study: The cohort was composed of ten to eleven relapsed/refractory and roughly 16 treatment-naive patients; IGHV unmutated status was identified in 17 patients. Partial responses were observed in around 25 patients and complete responses in 2; after a median follow-up of 68 months, remission was maintained in approximately 14 patients and progression was observed in 12. Response samples were obtained after a median of approximately 12 months of treatment, with a range of about 6 to 40 months. An average of about 260,000 productive templates and 94,082 productive rearrangements was obtained per sample. Of the 90 or so participants in the trial, 20 to 30 had longitudinal samples available. Cryopreserved peripheral blood mononuclear cells were collected at three points: before therapy, at response, and at either sustained remission or disease progression. Every sample from remission and from progressive disease was obtained while the patients were still on ibrutinib. Paper-wide results and their limitations: Sustained-remission and progressing patients did not have matched sampling times, and lymph node repertoires were not examined. An increase in clonality was observed at ibrutinib response, with clonality remaining stable during sustained remission and falling back toward baseline at progression. Public clonotypes were found to be uncommon and were observed to contract or remain stable during treatment; the increase in clonality was shown to reflect expansion of private clonotypes at ibrutinib response. At baseline, clonality was higher than in age-matched healthy donors and showed a strong correlation with circulating CD8+ T-cell counts.

The time point label corresponds to: about a year on ibrutinib. For TCR beta library preparation, about 2 micrograms of genomic DNA was extracted from cryopreserved PBMCs. Longitudinal blood samples from CLL patients on ibrutinib monotherapy underwent high-throughput TCR beta sequencing. The patients took part in an open-label, single-center phase 2 trial of ibrutinib monotherapy. A MiSeq instrument was used for deep resolution sequencing, which targeted depths ranging from 1 in 1 million up to 1 in 200,000 T cells, with coverage averaging 10x for each clonotype. TCR beta libraries were generated with the immunoSEQ hsTCRB Kit. The original pipeline was this. ImmunoSEQ Data Assistant and ImmunoSEQ Analyzer were used for data analysis, and V, D and J genes were assigned according to IMGT definitions. Clonality, with values ranging from 0 to 1, was calculated as one minus the normalized Shannon entropy of productive rearrangement frequencies. Public clonotype analysis was restricted to overrepresented clonotypes comprising at least 0.05% of each patient's repertoire. Thirteen age-matched healthy donor repertoires from immuneACCESS were used as controls for clonality. Sourced from immuneACCESS, this table was stored by TCRdb with only in-frame sequences that have V and J called. A share of the clones is absent; for the studies checked, an unresolved V gene accounts for under half, and the remainder has no known explanation. V, J and clone size derive from that table, while D and trimming were established from the DNA sequence. The table for this sample lists over 150,000 clones; approximately 77% of them were counted only once. Roughly 2% of the sample is in the top ten clones.

As encoded in the germline V gene (reference sequence), CDR1 is MNHEY while CDR2 is SMNVEV. Trimming removed 6 bases from V and 0 bases from J, leaving 5 bases between the germline ends. Reading from cysteine to phenylalanine, the CDR3 counts 12 amino acids. This entry keeps only the CDR3 DNA: 36 bases, framed from base 1. The chain was built from TRBV27 and TRBJ1-1; the D gene remains uncertain. The input for sequencing was PBMCs, taken after 12 months of ibrutinib treatment. This TCR came from a human donor with chronic lymphocytic leukemia. CDR3 protein: CASRSLNTEAFF. The nucleotides are TGTGCCAGCAGATCCCTGAACACTGAAGCTTTCTTT.